This T cell receptor beta chain was retrieved from a study of CD8 T cells in Susac syndrome. V lost 5 bases and J 7 bases, leaving 11 bases between the germline ends. Germline CDR1 KGHDR, CDR2 SFDVKD. The CDR3 spans 13 residues. Sequencing of TCR beta was carried out in blood CD8+ and CD4+ T cells. Healthy donors constituted the control group, matched for age and sex. Isolation of CD8+ and CD4+ T cells was performed negatively, whereas enrichment of TEMRA cells was done by FACS. An amount of RNA that ranged from 0.5 to 1 ug was reverse transcribed with random hexamers. An immunoSEQ multiplex PCR amplified TCR beta CDR3 over 54 Vbeta and 13 Jbeta. Using its own MiXCR run on the immunoSEQ multiplex PCR reads, TCRdb lists one record per CDR3 protein. The table has some 150,000 distinct CDR3 sequences, nearly 95% seen once. This clonotype has just one count.

The gene calls are TRBV24-1 and TRBJ2-1, with a weak D call TRBD2 (6 bases). The specimen sequenced was CD8+ T cells from PBMCs. The receptor comes from a human donor in good health. CDR3 nucleotides: TGTGCCACCAGTGTCGGGACTGTTAATGAGCAGTTCTTC. It yields the protein CATSVGTVNEQFF.